Presented here are 5 T cell receptor beta chains from one specimen sequenced in a study of CD8 T cells in ankylosing spondylitis. TCRdb re-analysed the 5' RACE reads in MiXCR, keeping a single row per CDR3 protein. The table includes 200,000 to 250,000 distinct CDR3 sequences, approximately 7.4% detected once. Study-level results: Seven to nine highly homologous variants made up a TCR beta motif that seemed to typify ankylosing spondylitis blood.

No cognate antigen is known for these TCRs. The sample comprised blood, either unsorted or a sorted T cell fraction (not recorded which). Receptors were obtained from a male donor with ankylosing spondylitis.

The chain employs TRBV7-9 and TRBJ2-5; D is unclear. The CDR3 consists of 13 residues. CDR1 SEHNR and CDR2 FQNEAQ come from the germline V gene (reference sequence). V dropped 2 bases and J dropped 2 bases, with 6 bases sitting between them. DNA of the CDR3: TGTGCCAGCAGCTTAACCAGGCAAGAGACCCAGTACTTC. Protein product: CASSLTRQETQYF.

This clonotype was seen a handful of times. The chain combines TRBV4-3 with TRBJ1-2; no definite D call. The V gene lost 4 bases and the J gene lost 4 bases, with 16 bases spanning the gap. Looked up from germline, CDR1 is LGHNA and CDR2 is YSLEER. The CDR3 extends over 15 amino acids. This chain's CDR3 is CASSPRDGLVYGYTF. CDR3 coding DNA: TGCGCCAGCAGCCCCCGGGATGGGTTGGTCTATGGCTACACCTTC.

This chain links TRBV20-1 with TRBJ1-2; 7 positions agree with TRBD1. Germline CDR1 reads DFQATT; CDR2 reads SNEGSKA (reference sequence). The V and J ends lost 0 bases and 6 bases, in that order; junction bases with no gene match: 4. The length of the CDR3 is 13 residues. The CDR3 protein is CSARETGLNGYTF. In nucleotides, the CDR3 is TGCAGTGCTAGAGAGACAGGGCTGAATGGCTACACCTTC.

This clonotype has ten or more counts. The chain links TRBV6-2 or TRBV6-3 to TRBJ1-1; D not resolved. Germline V gene sequence: CDR1 MNHEY, CDR2 SVGEGT. The V end lost 2 bases, the J end lost 1 base, and 11 bases lay between the germline ends. The CDR3 runs to 15 residues. CDR3 loop: CASSYRPGANTEAFF. CDR3 bases: TGTGCCAGCAGTTACCGGCCAGGAGCGAACACTGAAGCTTTCTTT.

This clonotype was seen many times. The chain uses TRBV13 and TRBJ2-2; a possible D gene is TRBD1 (5 bases). CDR3 length: 15 amino acids. V was clipped by 3 bases and J by 0 bases, with 8 bases between them. Germline V gene lookup returns CDR1 PRHDT and CDR2 FYEKMQ (reference sequence). CDR3 sequence: CASSLGRSNTGELFF. In DNA, the CDR3 is TGTGCCAGCAGCTTGGGGCGCTCGAACACCGGGGAGCTGTTTTTT.